Given below is one T cell receptor beta chain in context. Its antigen is as yet unknown. Germline CDR1 reads LNHDA; CDR2 reads SQIVND (reference sequence). V lost 2 bases and J lost 7, with 11 bases in between. CDR3 length: 13 residues. The sample belongs to a study of Ad26.COV2.S vaccination and SARS-CoV-2 variants. As for the study in general: Participants got Ad26.COV2.S intramuscularly, once or twice 56 days apart.

Sequenced by immunoSEQ multiplex PCR; TCRdb stores in-frame clones only, minus some. The repertoire holds fewer than 900,000 clones, with roughly 90% as singletons. Documented treatment: some 20 received Ad26.COV2.S at low or high dose, single or two shots; 5 received placebo; per-sample allocation not given. Samples analyzed were those drawn on day 63 after the first vaccine or placebo injection. Donation was by an adult aged 18-55 years who was in Boston. The study's findings and limits: Responses of T cells in total may have been underestimated by the TCR breadth and depth analyses. Comparability of non-spike TCR breadth was observed across vaccine and placebo recipients.

The material was peripheral blood, obtained in a trial of Ad26.COV2.S vaccine versus placebo. V and J are TRBV19 and TRBJ1-1; possible D gene TRBD1, 6 bases. This receptor was identified in a person aged 18-60 years who received the Ad26.COV2.S COVID-19 vaccine or a placebo. This chain's CDR3 is CASSILGDIEAFF. Here the CDR3 DNA reads TGTGCCAGTAGTATACTAGGGGACATTGAAGCTTTCTTT.